Given below is one T cell receptor beta chain in context. Its antigen remains unidentified. This sample is part of a study of chemoradiotherapy in HPV16-positive cancers. Study summary: Candidate HPV-specific clones and shared TCR motifs came from a couple of HPV16-positive patients. Study-level points and caveats: Better recurrence-free survival went with HPV-responsive T-cell expansion in HPV16-positive patients. During treatment, candidate HPV-specific clones and E7-related motifs expanded in tumor.

The CDR3 has 13 residues. CDR1 and CDR2 from the germline V gene are MNHNS and SASEGT. J gave up 2 bases and V 10 bases, and 4 bases lay outside the gene matches. Sequencing was performed with immunoSEQ multiplex PCR; in TCRdb, only in-frame clones are kept and a portion is missing. This table has about 5,000 clones, roughly 80% appearing once. The TCR originated in a human donor with HPV-associated anogenital cancer. Here the sequenced sample was tumor tissue, taken from a patient who underwent chemoradiotherapy. The chain uses TRBV6-1 and TRBJ1-5, with 8 bases identical to TRBD1. The chain's CDR3 is CATAGQGNQPQHF. In DNA form, the CDR3 reads TGTGCCACGGCGGGACAGGGCAATCAGCCCCAGCATTTT.